These 7 T cell receptor beta chains originate from one sample sequenced in a study of blood T cell repertoires in COVID-19. Some clones are missing from TCRdb's copy, which holds only in-frame ones; the method was immunoSEQ multiplex PCR. The table records about 120,000 clones, 77% of them present only once. What was sequenced was peripheral blood. These receptor sequences come from a human donor in a cohort sampled during active COVID-19.

The chain joins TRBV28 to TRBJ2-7; TRBD1 might be the D (5 bases). This CDR3 has 13 residues. V lost 7 bases and J lost 3, with 13 bases in between. The germline V gene has CDR1 MDHEN and CDR2 SYDVKM. CDR3 in DNA: TGTGCCAGCAAAAGGGGCACGAGCTACGAGCAGTACTTC. Residues: CASKRGTSYEQYF.

This chain links TRBV6-5 with TRBJ1-2, with a possible D match to TRBD1 (5 bases). CDR3 length: 13 residues. CDR1 is MNHEY, CDR2 SVGAGI, per germline. The V end was cut by 1 base, the J end by 5 bases, with 8 bases between. CDR3 nucleotides: TGTGCCAGCAGTTACTATGACAGTTATGGCTACACCTTC. Protein sequence: CASSYYDSYGYTF.

This clone showed up just a few times. The chain recombines TRBV7-9 with TRBJ2-7; 7 nucleotides match TRBD2. V was pared by 5 bases and J by 6 bases, with 7 bases of the junction left unmatched. The CDR3 has 13 amino acids. From germline, CDR1 is SEHNR and CDR2 FQNEAQ (reference sequence). CDR3 nucleotide sequence: TGTGCCAGCAGCGCCGGGAGGCCGACCGAGCAGTACTTC. This codes for CASSAGRPTEQYF.

This clone appeared a single time. The chain joins TRBV24-1 to TRBJ1-2; 7 bases line up with TRBD1. Germline V CDR1 and CDR2: KGHDR, SFDVKD. The CDR3 spans 14 residues. Unmatched junction bases numbered 11, after V lost 6 bases and J lost 8 bases. Written as DNA, the CDR3 is TGTGCCACCAGTACATCCGACAGGACAGGCGGCTACACCTTC. It translates to CATSTSDRTGGYTF.

The genes are TRBV6-2 or TRBV6-3 and TRBJ1-6, with D perhaps TRBD1 (5 bases). The ends were cut back, 5 bases at V and 10 bases at J, with 15 bases in the middle. There are 14 residues in the CDR3. Germline CDR1 reads MNHEY; CDR2 reads SVGEGT. CDR3 sequence reads: CASSPSGGSSPLHF. The CDR3 region has the DNA TGTGCCAGCAGTCCATCGGGGGGATCCTCACCCCTCCACTTT.

The rearrangement uses TRBV3-1 (or the pseudogene TRBV3-2) and TRBJ2-1; a weak D match, TRBD2 (6 bases). Germline CDR1 LGHDT, CDR2 YNNKEL (reference sequence). V lost 1 base and J 10 bases, leaving 23 bases between the germline ends. CDR3 size: 17 residues. The CDR3: CASSQAALAPRGNEQFF. Written as DNA, the CDR3 is TGTGCCAGCAGCCAAGCGGCGCTAGCGCCAAGGGGAAACGAGCAGTTCTTC.

This clone has more than one count but fewer than ten. This chain connects TRBV4-1 to TRBJ2-7; 14 nucleotides match TRBD2. The CDR3 is 18 residues long. Trimming took 4 bases from V and 0 from J; bases not matched to a gene: 8. Germline V gives CDR1 MGHRA, CDR2 YSYEKL. CDR3 DNA sequence: TGCGCCAGCAGCCTCCGCCATGGGACTAGCGGGAGCTCCTACGAGCAGTACTTC. Translated, it gives CASSLRHGTSGSSYEQYF.